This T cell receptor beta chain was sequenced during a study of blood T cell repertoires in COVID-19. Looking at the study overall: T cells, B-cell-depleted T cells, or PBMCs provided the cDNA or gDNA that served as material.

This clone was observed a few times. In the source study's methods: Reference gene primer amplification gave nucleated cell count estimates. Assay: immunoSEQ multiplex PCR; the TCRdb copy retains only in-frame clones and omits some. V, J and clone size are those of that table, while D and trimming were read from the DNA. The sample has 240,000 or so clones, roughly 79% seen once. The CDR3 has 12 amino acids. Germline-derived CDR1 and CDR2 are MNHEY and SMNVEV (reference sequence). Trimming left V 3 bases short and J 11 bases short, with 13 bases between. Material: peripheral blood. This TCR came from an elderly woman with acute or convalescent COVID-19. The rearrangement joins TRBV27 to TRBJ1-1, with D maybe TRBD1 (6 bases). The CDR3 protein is CASSFQGRDAFF. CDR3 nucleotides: TGTGCCAGCAGTTTCCAGGGGCGTGACGCTTTCTTT.